The 9 T cell receptor beta chains in this list originate from one sample, sequenced in a study of T cell repertoires in cytomegalovirus infection. These receptors are not linked to any known antigen. MiXCR, applied by TCRdb to the reads, yields one record per CDR3 protein. The table lists 50,000 to 55,000 distinct CDR3 sequences, roughly 20% of them singletons, with about 25% in the top ten. This sample comprised CD8+ T cells from cultured PBMCs, obtained from culture after CMV antigen stimulation. The origin of the receptors is a human donor in good health (CMV status not recorded). Some clones in this sample may be carry-over from other donors' samples.

The J gene is TRBJ2-2, the V gene TRBV20-1; 7 bases are a match to TRBD2. The V gene's germline CDR1 is DFQATT and CDR2 SNEGSKA (reference sequence). The CDR3 spans 15 residues. The V gene end was trimmed by 6 bases and the J gene end by 0 bases; junction bases not matched to a gene: 7. CDR3 amino acids: CSARRAGANTGELFF. CDR3 bases: TGCAGTGCGAGAAGGGCGGGGGCGAACACCGGGGAGCTGTTTTTT.

The rearrangement links TRBV4-3 to TRBJ1-5; 11 bases agree with TRBD1. J lost 6 bases, V lost 0 bases, and 16 bases had no gene match. The CDR3 is 20 amino acids. Per germline, CDR1 LGHNA and CDR2 YSLEER. The CDR3 DNA reads as TGCGCCAGCAGCCAAGATGCCCGGGACAGGGGGTCCCAGGATACTCAGCCCCAGCATTTT. Protein sequence: CASSQDARDRGSQDTQPQHF.

This clonotype was recorded a few times. V is TRBV7-9 and J is TRBJ2-6; the match to TRBD1 covers 10 bases. J lost 0 bases, V lost 5 bases, and 4 bases had no gene match. From germline, CDR1 is SEHNR and CDR2 FQNEAQ (reference sequence). The CDR3 is 17 residues long. This CDR3 is CASSMGTGASGANVLTF. The DNA for the CDR3 is TGTGCCAGCAGCATGGGGACAGGGGCCTCTGGGGCCAACGTCCTGACTTTC.

This clonotype was observed many times. This chain uses TRBV24-1 with TRBJ1-1, with D unclear. This CDR3 has 12 residues. Germline loops: CDR1 KGHDR, CDR2 SFDVKD. The ends were cut back, 7 bases at V and 2 bases at J, with 7 bases in the middle. This CDR3 is CATRGENTEAFF. As DNA, the CDR3 is TGTGCCACCAGGGGAGAAAACACTGAAGCTTTCTTT.

V is TRBV4-1 and J is TRBJ1-1; D unresolved. Germline CDR1 is MGHRA and CDR2 is YSYEKL. This CDR3 is built from 15 residues. The V end was cut by 0 bases, the J end by 1 base, with 9 bases between. The CDR3 DNA reads as TGCGCCAGCAGCCAAGATCCCTCAGGGAACACTGAAGCTTTCTTT. It yields the protein CASSQDPSGNTEAFF.

The V gene is TRBV11-2, the J gene TRBJ2-1; 12 nucleotides align to TRBD2. Germline loops: CDR1 SGHAT, CDR2 FQNNGV. V dropped 5 bases and J dropped 8; count of bases not matched to a gene: 13. The CDR3 sequence is 17 residues long. CDR3 region: CASSIYSGTSGRDEQFF. CDR3 nucleotides: TGTGCCAGCAGCATCTATTCCGGGACTAGCGGGCGCGATGAGCAGTTCTTC.

The chain couples TRBV12-3 or TRBV12-4 to TRBJ2-7; 7 bases map to TRBD2. The CDR3 covers 11 residues. Germline trimming cut 5 bases from V and 7 bases from J; bases unmatched to any gene: 2. The CDR3 here is CASSHGGEQYF. CDR3 DNA sequence: TGTGCCAGCAGTCACGGGGGGGAGCAGTACTTC.

In this sample, this clonotype turned up a few times. This chain links TRBV20-1 with TRBJ1-2; possible D gene TRBD1, 5 bases. Trimming took off 7 bases at V and 3 bases at J, with 27 bases between the two ends. CDR1 and CDR2 (germline): DFQATT, SNEGSKA (reference sequence). The CDR3 runs 17 residues. The DNA for the CDR3 is TGCAGTGTAACAGAACTGGGACTCTCCCTGAGGGACTATGGCTACACCTTC. It yields the protein CSVTELGLSLRDYGYTF.

The rearrangement joins TRBV2 to TRBJ1-1, with 8 bases identical to TRBD1. The V gene's germline CDR1 is SNHLY and CDR2 FYNNEI. The CDR3 is 17 amino acids. Germline trimming cut 2 bases from V and 4 bases from J; bases unmatched to any gene: 12. Here the CDR3 DNA reads TGTGCCAGCAGTGAACCACGGGAGGACAGGGTTGGCACTGAAGCTTTCTTT. Residues: CASSEPREDRVGTEAFF.